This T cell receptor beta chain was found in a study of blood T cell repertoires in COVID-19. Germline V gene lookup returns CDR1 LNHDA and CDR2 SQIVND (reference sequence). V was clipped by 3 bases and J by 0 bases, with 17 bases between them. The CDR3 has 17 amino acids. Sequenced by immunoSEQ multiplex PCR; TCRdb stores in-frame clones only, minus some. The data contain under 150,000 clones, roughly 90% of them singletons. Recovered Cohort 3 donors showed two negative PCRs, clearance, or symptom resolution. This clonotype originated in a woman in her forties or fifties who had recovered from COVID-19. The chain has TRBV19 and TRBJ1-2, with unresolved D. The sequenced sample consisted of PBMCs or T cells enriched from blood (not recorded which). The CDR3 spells CASSIDLLAGANYGYTF. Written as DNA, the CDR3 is TGTGCCAGTAGTATCGACCTTTTGGCGGGTGCTAACTATGGCTACACCTTC.